This paragraph covers one T cell receptor beta chain sequence. The antigen remains unidentified. Donors sampled were nominally healthy, though unrecorded immune exposures were likely. The sample originates from a study of cytomegalovirus exposure and HLA in healthy donors. Findings of the study overall: Of the V segments, some could not be distinguished, including TRBV6-2 and TRBV6-3, and were excluded. A previous analysis found most TCR beta V segments productive roughly 87% or roughly 30% of the time.

PCR amplification relied on 60 Vbeta primers (plus 13 Jbeta primers). Original processing notes: About 12 million shared chains were among the approximately 80 million unique TCR beta chains that a later analysis counted. Assay used: immunoSEQ multiplex PCR; TCRdb lists only in-frame clones, some missing. V and J calls and clone size are given by that table; D and trimming were obtained from the DNA. In the table there are around 140,000 clones, 55% to 80% of which are singletons. This CDR3 region has 17 residues. V lost 4 bases to trimming and J lost 4 bases; unmatched junction nucleotides: 11. Germline V gene sequence: CDR1 SGHNT, CDR2 YYREEE (reference sequence).

J is TRBJ2-3 and V is TRBV5-4; TRBD1 matches at 11 bases. The TCR was taken from a woman aged 40 to 50 in good health and CMV-seronegative. Material: PBMCs. The CDR3 reads CASSNPPGTGGADTQYF. The DNA of the CDR3 is TGTGCCAGCAGCAATCCCCCCGGGACAGGGGGAGCAGATACGCAGTATTTT.